This T cell receptor beta chain was captured in a study of T-cell reconstitution after alpha-beta-depleted transplantation in children. There are a few counts of this clonotype. The V and J ends lost 4 bases and 7 bases respectively, with 13 bases between them. Germline V lookup: CDR1 MDHEN, CDR2 SYDVKM. This CDR3 has 13 residues. Preparation of the TCRbeta library was carried out with unique molecular identifiers. TCRdb independently ran MiXCR on the PCR reads; one entry per CDR3 protein. The table lists about 500,000 distinct CDR3 sequences, roughly 33% of them singletons. This clonotype was obtained from a human donor who donated a stem cell graft to a child with aplastic anemia. This chain uses TRBV28 with TRBJ1-2; D might be TRBD1 (6 bases). The source material was PBMCs from the stem cell graft donor, sampled from the stem cell graft. The CDR3 sequence is CASSSRGVIGYTF. The CDR3 bases are TGTGCCAGCAGTTCCAGGGGAGTTATTGGCTACACCTTC.